Each of the 22 T cell receptor beta chains below was sequenced from the same sample in a study of blood T cell repertoires in COVID-19 (TCRdb year 2020). Receptors were amplified or captured by the immunoSEQ multiplex PCR assay. TCRdb provides this immuneACCESS table in a form limited to in-frame rearrangements. Some clones are lacking; in checked studies, under half of them reflect an unresolved V gene, and why the rest are absent is not known. Here the sample has tens of thousands of clones; around 81% occur a single time. The ten largest clones capture less than 7% of the sample. Sequenced sample: peripheral blood. Source of these receptors: a man in his forties or fifties with active COVID-19.

CDR3 in amino acids: CASSRGTVTYEQYF. For the CDR3, the DNA is TGTGCCAGCAGCAGGGGGACGGTCACCTACGAGCAGTACTTC. The chain recombines TRBV5-8 with TRBJ2-7; D might be TRBD1 (6 bases). Germline V CDR1 and CDR2: SGHTS, YDEGEE. The CDR3 covers 14 residues. Trimming stripped 4 bases from V and 2 bases from J, with 13 bases between.

This chain connects TRBV2 to TRBJ1-4; tentative D call: TRBD1 (6 bases). This CDR3 has 15 amino acids. Per the germline V gene, CDR1 is SNHLY and CDR2 is FYNNEI. The V and J ends lost 8 bases and 6 bases respectively, with 19 bases between them. DNA of the CDR3: TGTGCCAGCGCGAGGTCAGGGGTCCGGGATGAAAAACTGTTTTTT. Amino acids: CASARSGVRDEKLFF.

This chain's CDR3 is CASSRRSGDTQYF. CDR3 coding DNA: TGTGCCAGCAGCCGAAGGAGTGGGGATACGCAGTATTTT. The V gene is TRBV7-3, the J gene TRBJ2-3; D is unresolved. CDR1 SGHTA and CDR2 FQGTGA come from the germline V gene. The CDR3 has 13 amino acids. Trimming pared 5 bases from V and 6 bases from J, leaving 12 bases between.

The chain recombines TRBV4-3 with TRBJ1-4; D is unresolved. The CDR3 consists of 14 residues. The V gene's germline CDR1 is LGHNA and CDR2 YSLEER. V was shortened by 0 bases and J by 1 base, with 3 bases between the two germline ends. The CDR3 DNA reads as TGCGCCAGCAGCCAAGATCAAACTAATGAAAAACTGTTTTTT. It translates to CASSQDQTNEKLFF.

This clone came up a few times. The chain links TRBV19 to TRBJ1-1, with D perhaps matching TRBD1 (5 bases). Germline CDR1 LNHDA, CDR2 SQIVND (reference sequence). V dropped 4 bases and J dropped 6 bases, with 12 bases sitting between them. The CDR3 totals 13 residues. The chain's CDR3 is CASSTGGVAEAFF. DNA of the CDR3: TGTGCCAGTAGTACCGGGGGGGTGGCTGAAGCTTTCTTT.

The J gene is TRBJ2-7, the V gene TRBV28; perhaps TRBD2 as D (5 bases). Deletions cut 3 bases from V and 2 bases from J, with 11 bases between. This CDR3 comprises 14 residues. The germline gives CDR1 MDHEN, CDR2 SYDVKM. This CDR3 reads CASSFGRGTYEQYF. Here the CDR3 DNA reads TGTGCCAGCAGTTTTGGACGGGGAACCTACGAGCAGTACTTC.

V usage is TRBV10-3 and J usage is TRBJ1-3; the match to TRBD1 covers 7 bases. CDR1 is ENHRY and CDR2 is SYGVKD in the germline V gene. The CDR3 totals 15 residues. Losses at the gene ends were 3 bases for V and 7 bases for J; bases not matched to a gene: 9. The CDR3 DNA sequence: TGTGCCATCAGTGACGACAGGGAAATGGGTAACACCATATATTTT. This gives the protein CAISDDREMGNTIYF.

The chain has TRBV29-1 and TRBJ1-1, with 7 bases aligning to TRBD1. The V segment lost 4 bases and the J segment 0 bases; nucleotides outside the gene matches: 5. The CDR3 consists of 14 residues. Germline-derived CDR1 and CDR2 are SQVTM and ANQGSEA. For the CDR3, the DNA is TGCAGCGTTGGGTTGGACAGGTTGAACACTGAAGCTTTCTTT. Protein sequence: CSVGLDRLNTEAFF.

V gene TRBV2 combines with J gene TRBJ2-1; D is undetermined. The V gene's germline CDR1 is SNHLY and CDR2 FYNNEI. The CDR3 runs to 10 residues. The V end lost 8 bases, the J end lost 10 bases, and 9 bases lay between the germline ends. The CDR3, as DNA: TGTGCCAGCGGTAGCCGGGAGCAGTTCTTC. Protein product: CASGSREQFF.

The chain links TRBV7-9 to TRBJ2-1; 10 bases fit TRBD2. The V segment lost 5 bases and the J segment 2 bases; nucleotides outside the gene matches: 3. This CDR3 comprises 15 residues. The germline gives CDR1 SEHNR, CDR2 FQNEAQ (reference sequence). This CDR3 is CASSDTSGTYNEQFF. The CDR3 nucleotides read TGTGCCAGCAGCGACACTAGCGGGACCTACAATGAGCAGTTCTTC. Complete variable domain (other parts from reference TRBV7-9 and TRBJ2-1): DTGVSQNPRHKITKRGQNVTFRCDPISEHNRLYWYRQTLGQGPEFLTYFQNEAQLEKSRLLSDRFSAERPKGSFSTLEIQRTEQGDSAMYLCASSDTSGTYNEQFFGPGTRLTVL.

The rearrangement links TRBV6-1 to TRBJ1-1; 7 positions agree with TRBD1. Trimming at V came to 3 bases and at J to 2 bases, leaving 3 bases not matched to a gene. CDR1 is MNHNS, CDR2 SASEGT, per germline. This CDR3 spans 14 amino acids. The CDR3 sequence is CASSDRDRNTEAFF. The CDR3 bases are TGTGCCAGCAGTGATCGGGACAGAAACACTGAAGCTTTCTTT.

As to this clone: The same CDR3 can be traced to other DNA sequences in this sample. The chain is built from TRBV7-2 and TRBJ2-2, with 7 bases identical to TRBD2. V lost 1 base to trimming and J lost 4 bases; unmatched junction nucleotides: 12. This CDR3 is built from 18 residues. Per germline, CDR1 SGHTA and CDR2 FQGNSA. The CDR3 sequence: CASSLVRPASGPTGELFF. The CDR3 bases are TGTGCCAGCAGCTTAGTAAGGCCGGCTAGCGGACCCACCGGGGAGCTGTTTTTT.

This clone was seen a single time. The gene calls are TRBV11-3 and TRBJ2-1; 11 bases agree with TRBD2. The CDR3 extends over 17 amino acids. V lost 5 bases, J lost 4 bases, and 10 bases stayed unmatched. Germline V gene sequence: CDR1 SGHNT, CDR2 YENEEA. CDR3 region: CASSVDTGTSGYNEQFF. The CDR3, as DNA: TGTGCCAGCAGCGTGGATACCGGGACTAGCGGTTACAATGAGCAGTTCTTC.

The chain joins TRBV27 to TRBJ2-3; TRBD2 matches at 7 bases. Germline trimming cut 4 bases from V and 4 bases from J; bases unmatched to any gene: 23. The CDR3 extends over 20 amino acids. The germline CDR1 and CDR2 sequences are MNHEY and SMNVEV (reference sequence). This CDR3 reads CASSSKQRGLVGMVADTQYF. CDR3 in DNA: TGTGCCAGCAGTTCGAAACAAAGAGGACTAGTGGGGATGGTGGCAGATACGCAGTATTTT.

The V gene is TRBV4-1, the J gene TRBJ2-3; TRBD2 aligns across 14 bases. Trimming at V came to 4 bases and at J to 1 base, leaving 4 bases not matched to a gene. Germline assignment: CDR1 MGHRA and CDR2 YSYEKL. CDR3 size: 17 residues. The CDR3 loop reads CASSRLGLAGGTDTQYF. The CDR3 nucleotides are TGCGCCAGCAGCCGCCTGGGACTAGCGGGAGGCACAGATACGCAGTATTTT.

V gene TRBV11-2 combines with J gene TRBJ2-3; 8 positions agree with TRBD1. Losses at the gene ends were 0 bases for V and 4 bases for J; bases not matched to a gene: 15. This CDR3 region has 19 residues. In germline, CDR1 is SGHAT, CDR2 FQNNGV. CDR3 bases: TGTGCCAGCAGCTTAGATCGAGTCGGTACAGGGGGTCTGGCAGATACGCAGTATTTT. Its protein is CASSLDRVGTGGLADTQYF.

The chain joins TRBV2 to TRBJ1-3; 8 nucleotides agree with TRBD1. Germline loops: CDR1 SNHLY, CDR2 FYNNEI. The CDR3 totals 15 residues. V shed 7 bases, J shed 1 base, and the junction held 6 bases outside the gene matches. The CDR3: CASTAGQASGNTIYF. DNA of the CDR3: TGTGCCAGCACTGCGGGACAGGCTTCTGGAAACACCATATATTTT.

This chain joins TRBV21-1 and TRBJ2-5; the table's D gene call, TRBD1, was not cross checked with the DNA. TRBV21-1 constitutes a pseudogene. This CDR3 has 16 amino acids. The CDR3 loop reads CASSAPGPRGKETQYF. In nucleotides, the CDR3 is TGTGCCAGCAGCGCCCCCGGGCCAAGGGGGAAAGAGACCCAGTACTTC.

The chain recombines TRBV6-2 or TRBV6-3 with TRBJ2-1; 12 nucleotides align to TRBD2. The V segment lost 5 bases and the J segment 8 bases; nucleotides outside the gene matches: 7. This CDR3 spans 15 amino acids. CDR1 and CDR2 (germline): MNHEY, SVGEGT. CDR3 sequence: CASSKGLAGTDEQFF. The CDR3 nucleotides read TGTGCCAGCAGTAAAGGACTAGCGGGAACCGATGAGCAGTTCTTC.

The chain recombines TRBV7-9 with TRBJ2-2; D is uncertain. V gave up 5 bases and J gave up 6 bases, with 10 bases separating them. CDR3 length equals 13 residues. Germline assignment: CDR1 SEHNR and CDR2 FQNEAQ (reference sequence). CDR3 sequence reads: CASSVIRAGELFF. In DNA form, the CDR3 reads TGTGCCAGCAGCGTGATCCGGGCCGGGGAGCTGTTTTTT. The full variable domain, its missing parts supplied by reference TRBV7-9 and TRBJ2-2, is DTGVSQNPRHKITKRGQNVTFRCDPISEHNRLYWYRQTLGQGPEFLTYFQNEAQLEKSRLLSDRFSAERPKGSFSTLEIQRTEQGDSAMYLCASSVIRAGELFFGEGSRLTVL.

The V gene is TRBV28, the J gene TRBJ2-7; 10 nucleotides align to TRBD1. The length of the CDR3 is 14 residues. Germline V gene data show CDR1 as MDHEN and CDR2 as SYDVKM. V trimming: 5 bases; J trimming: 4 bases; junction bases outside the gene matches: 5. Here the CDR3 DNA reads TGTGCCAGCAGTCCCGACAGGGGGCTTTACGAGCAGTACTTC. Encoded protein: CASSPDRGLYEQYF.

The J gene is TRBJ2-3, the V gene TRBV28; 8 nucleotides line up with TRBD1. V was clipped by 6 bases and J by 1 base; unmatched bases: 0. CDR3 length equals 13 residues. Germline lookup yields CDR1 MDHEN and CDR2 SYDVKM. The CDR3 loop reads CASRGQGTDTQYF. CDR3 DNA sequence: TGTGCCAGCAGGGGACAGGGCACAGATACGCAGTATTTT.